Listed below are T cell receptor beta chains from one sample, sequenced in a study of T cell responses to AZD1222 COVID-19 vaccine. TCRdb keeps only in-frame clones here, not all; method: immunoSEQ multiplex PCR. The sample includes 63,000 or so clones, 85% seen only once; the top ten take approximately 18%. The sequencing here drew on peripheral blood, taken on day 0 of AZD1222 vaccination. The source of these receptors is an adult in good health. CDR3s include the opening cysteine and the closing phenylalanine or tryptophan. The D gene is left open where the match is weak. Clone size is shown for a subset of rows, as once, few, many or a class of expanded clone.

v_gene	d_gene	abundance	j_gene	CDR3nt	CDR3aa
TRBV5-4	TRBD1	-	TRBJ1-4	TGTGCCAGCAGCCGGGACAGGGAATCCTCATCTAATGAAAAACTGTTTTTT	CASSRDRESSSNEKLFF
TRBV6-5	-	-	TRBJ2-7	TGTGCCAGCAGCCGGGCCGTATCGAGGTACGAGCAGTACTTC	CASSRAVSRYEQYF
TRBV3-1/TRBV3-2	TRBD1	-	TRBJ2-2	TGTGCCAGCAGCCAAAGGACAGGGGGGGACACCGGGGAGCTGTTTTTT	CASSQRTGGDTGELFF
TRBV12-3/TRBV12-4	-	-	TRBJ1-2	TGTGCCAGCACAGGGAGACCTTATGGCTACACCTTC	CASTGRPYGYTF
TRBV19	-	-	TRBJ2-1	TGTGCCAGTAGTACCTTGTCCTACAATGAGCAGTTCTTC	CASSTLSYNEQFF
TRBV30	TRBD1	-	TRBJ1-5	TGTGCCTGGAGTGCAGGACAGGGTAGAATTCAGCCCCAGCATTTT	CAWSAGQGRIQPQHF
TRBV14	-	-	TRBJ1-6	TGTGCCAGCAGCCCCCAACAAGCCCCGGTTTCACCCCTCCACTTT	CASSPQQAPVSPLHF
TRBV5-6	-	once	TRBJ1-3	TGTGCCAGCAGTTACAGGATCTCTGGAAACACCATATATTTT	CASSYRISGNTIYF
TRBV28	-	-	TRBJ1-4	TGTGCCAGCAGACCCGGGACCTTGAATGAAAAACTGTTTTTT	CASRPGTLNEKLFF
TRBV10-3	TRBD1	-	TRBJ1-1	TGTGCCATTCAAGGACAGGGAAAGAGTACTGAAGCTTTCTTT	CAIQGQGKSTEAFF
TRBV9	-	-	TRBJ1-6	TGTGCCAGCAGCCTCTCCGACGCTCGGTCACCCCTCCACTTT	CASSLSDARSPLHF
TRBV5-5	-	-	TRBJ1-6	TGTGCCAGCAGCTTGTCCCCAGGGGTCAATTCACCCCTCCACTTT	CASSLSPGVNSPLHF
TRBV18	TRBD1	-	TRBJ1-3	TGTGCCAGCTCACCTCTCCATCGGGGAGTTCCGGGACAGTCTTCTGGAAACACCATATATTTT	CASSPLHRGVPGQSSGNTIYF
TRBV18	-	-	TRBJ2-2	TGTGCCAGCTCCCCTTCGCGCGGGCCCACCGGGGAGCTGTTTTTT	CASSPSRGPTGELFF
TRBV28	TRBD1	-	TRBJ1-2	TGTGCCAGCAGTAAGGGGGCCTCTCGGGTAGGCTACACCTTC	CASSKGASRVGYTF
TRBV30	-	-	TRBJ2-7	TGTGCCTGGAGTCAAGGGGGGATAACCTACGAGCAGTACTTC	CAWSQGGITYEQYF
TRBV27	-	-	TRBJ2-1	TGTGCCAGCAGTCCCAGACTAGAGAGCGCCGAGCAGTTCTTC	CASSPRLESAEQFF
TRBV11-3	-	-	TRBJ2-7	TGTGCCAGCAGCTTGGGGGACGAGCAGTACTTC	CASSLGDEQYF
TRBV5-4	-	-	TRBJ1-5	TGTGCCAGCAGCTTGGGTCAGGGAGGCAATCAGCCCCAGCATTTT	CASSLGQGGNQPQHF
TRBV5-1	-	-	TRBJ1-5	TGCGCCAGCAGCTTGGCCGCGGGGGGCAATCAGCCCCAGCATTTT	CASSLAAGGNQPQHF
TRBV20-1	-	-	TRBJ2-5	TGCAGAGTTGCCGGCCAAGAGACCCAGTACTTC	CRVAGQETQYF
TRBV5-1	-	-	TRBJ1-1	TGCGCCAGCAGCTTGTGGACGGAGAACACTGAAGCTTTCTTT	CASSLWTENTEAFF